These 23 T cell receptor beta chains were all obtained from the same sample, sequenced in a study of blood T cell repertoires in COVID-19. Clones were read by immunoSEQ multiplex PCR, and TCRdb kept only the in-frame ones, dropping some. The table records approximately 300,000 clones, about 85% of them present only once. The sample comprised peripheral blood. These receptors all stem from a human donor with COVID-19, enrolled during active disease. The donor label of this sample is uncertain.

This chain uses TRBV7-8 with TRBJ2-1; a possible D gene is TRBD1 (5 bases). Per germline, CDR1 SGHVS and CDR2 FQNEAQ. Between the trimmed V and J ends, which lost 4 bases and 0 bases, there was a span of 13 bases. This CDR3 has 16 amino acids. CDR3 protein: CASSSKGVSSYNEQFF. CDR3 DNA: TGTGCCAGCAGCTCTAAAGGGGTTAGCTCCTACAATGAGCAGTTCTTC.

This chain connects TRBV5-1 to TRBJ2-1, with 11 positions matching TRBD2. Germline CDR1 SGHRS, CDR2 YFSETQ. The CDR3 is made up of 16 amino acids. V gave up 2 bases and J gave up 6 bases; unmatched junction bases: 7. The CDR3 DNA sequence: TGCGCCAGCAGCTTATTAGCGGGAGGGCCGGTCAATGAGCAGTTCTTC. This codes for CASSLLAGGPVNEQFF.

The chain couples TRBV29-1 to TRBJ1-6, with D possibly being TRBD1 (5 bases). Per the germline V gene, CDR1 is SQVTM and CDR2 is ANQGSEA. This CDR3 spans 12 amino acids. Trimming took off 6 bases at V and 7 bases at J, with 10 bases between the two ends. The CDR3 reads CSVSQGNSPLHF. The DNA of the CDR3 is TGCAGCGTGAGTCAGGGAAATTCACCCCTCCACTTT. Full variable domain (rest looked up from reference TRBV29-1 and TRBJ1-6): SAVISQKPSRDICQRGTSLTIQCQVDSQVTMMFWYRQQPGQSLTLIATANQGSEATYESGFVIDKFPISRPNLTFSTLTVSNMSPEDSSIYLCSVSQGNSPLHFGNGTRLTVT.

The CDR3 sequence is CASSPRGAGELFF. DNA for the CDR3: TGTGCCAGCAGTCCGCGGGGGGCCGGGGAGCTGTTTTTT. This chain uses TRBV6-5 with TRBJ2-2; 8 bases line up with TRBD2. Losses at the gene ends were 5 bases for V and 6 bases for J; bases not matched to a gene: 2. The CDR3 consists of 13 residues. The germline gives CDR1 MNHEY, CDR2 SVGAGI.

V and J are TRBV7-2 and TRBJ2-5, with 10 bases fitting TRBD2. Germline V lookup: CDR1 SGHTA, CDR2 FQGNSA. CDR3 length equals 16 residues. With 1 base clipped from V and 9 bases from J, the junction kept 11 bases outside the gene matches. The CDR3: CASSLGLAGDRNSQYF. CDR3 sequence (DNA): TGTGCCAGCAGCTTAGGGCTAGCGGGAGATAGAAATTCCCAGTACTTC. Using reference TRBV7-2 and TRBJ2-5 for the parts outside the CDR3, the full variable domain is GAGVSQSPSNKVTEKGKDVELRCDPISGHTALYWYRQSLGQGLEFLIYFQGNSAPDKSGLPSDRFSAERTGGSVSTLTIQRTQQEDSAVYLCASSLGLAGDRNSQYFGPGTRLLVL.

The CDR3 is CSVALTADTEAFF. CDR3 nucleotide sequence: TGCAGCGTGGCTCTCACGGCGGACACTGAAGCTTTCTTT. This chain uses TRBV29-1 with TRBJ1-1; D gene uncertain. The germline gives CDR1 SQVTM, CDR2 ANQGSEA. Trimming removed 6 bases at V and 3 bases at J, with 14 bases between. The CDR3 extends over 13 amino acids.

CDR3 sequence: CASSSRGGAPDTQYF. CDR3 DNA: TGCGCCAGCAGCTCCCGGGGCGGGGCGCCAGATACGCAGTATTTT. V and J are TRBV5-1 and TRBJ2-3, with a possible D match to TRBD2 (6 bases). Germline V lookup: CDR1 SGHRS, CDR2 YFSETQ. The V end was cut by 3 bases, the J end by 4 bases, with 15 bases between. CDR3 length: 15 residues.

The chain joins TRBV12-3 or TRBV12-4 to TRBJ1-2, with TRBD1 matching over 7 bases. Germline trimming cut 5 bases from V and 7 bases from J; bases unmatched to any gene: 4. CDR3 length: 12 amino acids. CDR3 loop: CASSTTGAGYTF. The CDR3 nucleotides read TGTGCCAGCAGTACTACAGGGGCTGGCTACACCTTC.

CDR3 sequence: CASSAAPSGSMKTQYF. CDR3 nucleotides: TGTGCCAGCAGCGCAGCACCTAGCGGGAGTATGAAGACCCAGTACTTC. The J gene is TRBJ2-5, the V gene TRBV9, with 10 bases lining up with TRBD2. The CDR3 is 16 residues long. After removal of 3 bases from V and 6 bases from J, the junction contained 11 bases not matched to a gene. The germline gives CDR1 SGDLS, CDR2 YYNGEE.

The DNA for the CDR3 is TGTGCCAGCAGCTTGGCGGCGGGGAAAGCTGGGGCCAACGTCCTGACTTTC. Translated, it gives CASSLAAGKAGANVLTF. The V gene is TRBV5-4, the J gene TRBJ2-6; D might be TRBD2 (6 bases). The V gene lost 0 bases and the J gene lost 2 bases, with 12 bases spanning the gap. CDR3 size: 17 residues. The V gene's germline CDR1 is SGHNT and CDR2 YYREEE (reference sequence). The full variable domain, in which reference TRBV5-4 and TRBJ2-6 provide the parts outside the CDR3, is ETGVTQSPTHLIKTRGQQVTLRCSSQSGHNTVSWYQQALGQGPQFIFQYYREEENGRGNFPPRFSGLQFPNYSSELNVNALELDDSALYLCASSLAAGKAGANVLTFGAGSRLTVL.

The V call is TRBV29-1, the J call TRBJ1-1, with 7 bases fitting TRBD1. V was pared by 2 bases and J by 0 bases, with 6 bases of the junction left unmatched. Germline-derived CDR1 and CDR2 are SQVTM and ANQGSEA. This CDR3 region has 15 residues. This chain's CDR3 is CSVEPRTGMNTEAFF. CDR3 coding DNA: TGCAGCGTTGAACCCCGGACAGGTATGAACACTGAAGCTTTCTTT. Using reference TRBV29-1 and TRBJ1-1 for the parts outside the CDR3, the full variable domain is SAVISQKPSRDICQRGTSLTIQCQVDSQVTMMFWYRQQPGQSLTLIATANQGSEATYESGFVIDKFPISRPNLTFSTLTVSNMSPEDSSIYLCSVEPRTGMNTEAFFGQGTRLTVV.

The chain joins TRBV28 to TRBJ1-4, with 9 bases matching TRBD1. The CDR3 consists of 15 residues. CDR1 is MDHEN, CDR2 SYDVKM, per germline. V shed 5 bases and J 5 bases; nucleotides not matched to a gene: 6. CDR3 loop: CASSPPGQGNEKLFF. CDR3 coding DNA: TGTGCCAGCAGTCCTCCGGGACAGGGAAATGAAAAACTGTTTTTT.

V and J are TRBV11-2 and TRBJ1-2; D unresolved. Trimming took off 2 bases at V and 6 bases at J, with 10 bases between the two ends. Germline-derived CDR1 and CDR2 are SGHAT and FQNNGV. The CDR3 totals 13 residues. CDR3 in DNA: TGTGCCAGCAGCTTACCGGGAATCAATGGCTACACCTTC. Its protein is CASSLPGINGYTF.

The chain links TRBV5-1 to TRBJ2-1; 8 bases match TRBD2. V gave up 5 bases and J gave up 0 bases; unmatched junction bases: 4. Germline CDR1 reads SGHRS; CDR2 reads YFSETQ. The CDR3 is 15 residues long. CDR3 loop: CASRASGYSYNEQFF. The CDR3 nucleotides are TGCGCCAGCAGAGCTAGCGGGTACTCCTACAATGAGCAGTTCTTC.

This chain's CDR3 is CASSLTLGGVNEQFF. CDR3 DNA: TGTGCCAGCAGCTTAACTCTAGGGGGTGTCAATGAGCAGTTCTTC. V and J are TRBV7-9 and TRBJ2-1, with D perhaps matching TRBD1 (6 bases). Trimming pared 2 bases from V and 6 bases from J, leaving 14 bases between. Germline lookup yields CDR1 SEHNR and CDR2 FQNEAQ (reference sequence). The CDR3 is 15 residues long.

J is TRBJ2-1 and V is TRBV11-2; no clear D gene. Germline assignment: CDR1 SGHAT and CDR2 FQNNGV. Trimming removed 0 bases at V and 4 bases at J, with 7 bases between. CDR3 size: 14 residues. CDR3 protein: CASSLEAAYNEQFF. The CDR3 bases are TGTGCCAGCAGCTTAGAGGCAGCGTACAATGAGCAGTTCTTC.

This sequence joins TRBV2 and TRBJ2-5; 11 nucleotides align to TRBD1. Unmatched junction bases numbered 8, after V lost 5 bases and J lost 0 bases. The V gene's germline CDR1 is SNHLY and CDR2 FYNNEI. The CDR3 totals 17 residues. This CDR3 is CASSMGQGGQNQETQYF. Here the CDR3 DNA reads TGTGCCAGCAGTATGGGACAGGGGGGACAAAACCAAGAGACCCAGTACTTC.

The V call is TRBV19, the J call TRBJ1-2, with a possible D match to TRBD1 (5 bases). Trimming took off 3 bases at V and 4 bases at J, with 12 bases between the two ends. The CDR3 covers 14 residues. Looked up from germline, CDR1 is LNHDA and CDR2 is SQIVND (reference sequence). CDR3 sequence (DNA): TGTGCCAGTAGTATGGCCAGGGATGGCTATGGCTACACCTTC. Amino acids: CASSMARDGYGYTF.

V gene TRBV5-1 combines with J gene TRBJ2-1, with 14 bases lining up with TRBD2. Trimming cost V 4 bases and J 7 bases; bases outside gene matches: 7. Germline assignment: CDR1 SGHRS and CDR2 YFSETQ. CDR3 size: 16 residues. The DNA for the CDR3 is TGCGCCAGCAGCCCGAGACTAGCGGGAGGGGGAAATGAGCAGTTCTTC. Translating it yields CASSPRLAGGGNEQFF.

The chain has TRBV7-8 and TRBJ1-3; unclear D gene. The CDR3 contains 12 residues. The germline V and J ends were trimmed by 5 bases and 8 bases, with 10 bases remaining between them. Germline CDR1 SGHVS, CDR2 FQNEAQ. The CDR3 DNA reads TGTGCCAGCAGCCAAGCGGGAGACACCATATATTTT. Translation: CASSQAGDTIYF.

The CDR3 coding sequence is TGTGCCAGCAGTTACTCGGGGGGAGCTAATGAAAAACTGTTTTTT. Protein: CASSYSGGANEKLFF. The rearrangement links TRBV6-5 to TRBJ1-4; possible D gene TRBD1, 5 bases. The germline CDR1 and CDR2 sequences are MNHEY and SVGAGI. V lost 0 bases and J 3 bases, leaving 8 bases between the germline ends. This CDR3 region has 15 residues.

CDR3 sequence (DNA): TGCAGTGCTAGCCCGTACACTGAAGCTTTCTTT. It specifies CSASPYTEAFF. The rearrangement joins TRBV20-1 to TRBJ1-1; D unclear. CDR3 size: 11 residues. Between the trimmed V and J ends, which lost 3 bases and 3 bases, there was a span of 5 bases. Looked up from germline, CDR1 is DFQATT and CDR2 is SNEGSKA (reference sequence).

The chain recombines TRBV5-8 with TRBJ1-4, with D possibly being TRBD1 (5 bases). CDR1 is SGHTS, CDR2 YDEGEE, per germline. The CDR3 is 18 amino acids. V shed 0 bases and J shed 6 bases, with 21 bases lying between them. In DNA, the CDR3 is TGTGCCAGCAGCTTGGAAGGGTTGCGGGCCCGGGGGGATGAAAAACTGTTTTTT. Translating it yields CASSLEGLRARGDEKLFF.